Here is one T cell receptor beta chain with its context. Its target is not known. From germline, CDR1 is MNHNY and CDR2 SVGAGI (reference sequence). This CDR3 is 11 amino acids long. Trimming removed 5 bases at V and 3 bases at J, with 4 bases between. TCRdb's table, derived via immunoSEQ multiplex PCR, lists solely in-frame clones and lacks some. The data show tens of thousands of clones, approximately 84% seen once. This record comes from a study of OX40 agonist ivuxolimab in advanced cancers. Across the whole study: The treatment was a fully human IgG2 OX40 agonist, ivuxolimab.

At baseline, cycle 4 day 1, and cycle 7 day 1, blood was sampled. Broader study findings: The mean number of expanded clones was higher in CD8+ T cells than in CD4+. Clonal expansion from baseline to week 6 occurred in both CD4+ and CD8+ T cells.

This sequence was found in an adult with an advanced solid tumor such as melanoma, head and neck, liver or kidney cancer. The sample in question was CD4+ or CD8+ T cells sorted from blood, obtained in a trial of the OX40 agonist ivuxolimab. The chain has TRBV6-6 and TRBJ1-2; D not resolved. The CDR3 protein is CASSVDYGYTF. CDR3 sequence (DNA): TGTGCCAGCAGTGTGGACTATGGCTACACCTTC.